This TCR beta chain was sequenced for a study of T-cell reconstitution after alpha-beta-depleted transplantation in children. Study outcomes and limitations: T-cell counts and diversity were attributed mostly to newly produced T cells one year after transplant. As was reported, about two months after transplant, alpha-beta T cells came from several hundred expanded graft clones. For some patients, TCRbeta diversity was high at day 60 because of recipient T cells and thymic progenitors that survived.

Trimming took off 3 bases at V and 2 bases at J, with 14 bases between the two ends. The CDR3 totals 14 residues. CDR1 is DFQATT, CDR2 SNEGSKA, per germline (reference sequence). This clonotype showed up many times. Its antigen is still unknown. Library preparation (for TCRbeta) was performed with unique molecular identifiers. One entry per CDR3 protein results from TCRdb running MiXCR on the PCR reads. The sample includes 670,000 or so distinct CDR3 sequences, about an eighth of them seen just once. This clonotype was sampled from a girl under 10 years old with congenital amegakaryocytic thrombocytopenia, due to receive a stem cell transplant. The sample in question was PBMCs, obtained before TCRalphabeta/CD19-depleted stem cell transplant. The chain couples TRBV20-1 to TRBJ2-7, with D uncertain. The CDR3 DNA sequence: TGCAGTGCTAGCCATCCGACCAACCCCTACGAGCAGTACTTC. It specifies CSASHPTNPYEQYF.